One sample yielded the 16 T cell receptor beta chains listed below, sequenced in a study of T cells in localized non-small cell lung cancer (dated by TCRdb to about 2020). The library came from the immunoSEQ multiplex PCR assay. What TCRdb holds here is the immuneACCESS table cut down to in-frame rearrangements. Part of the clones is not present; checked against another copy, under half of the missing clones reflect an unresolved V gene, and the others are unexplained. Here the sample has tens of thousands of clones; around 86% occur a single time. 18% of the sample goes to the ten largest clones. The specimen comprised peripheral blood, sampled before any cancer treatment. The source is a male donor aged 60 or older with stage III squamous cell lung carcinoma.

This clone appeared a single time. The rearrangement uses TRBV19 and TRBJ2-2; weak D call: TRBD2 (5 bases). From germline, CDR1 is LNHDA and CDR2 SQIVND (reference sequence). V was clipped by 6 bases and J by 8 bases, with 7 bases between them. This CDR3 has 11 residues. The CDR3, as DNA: TGTGCCAGTAGCCCGGGAGGGGAGCTGTTTTTT. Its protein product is CASSPGGELFF.

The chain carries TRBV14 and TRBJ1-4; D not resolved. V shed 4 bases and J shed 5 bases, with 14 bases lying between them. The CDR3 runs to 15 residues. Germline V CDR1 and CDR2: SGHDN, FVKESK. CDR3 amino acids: CASSLRADSNEKLFF. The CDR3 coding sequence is TGTGCCAGCAGCCTCCGGGCGGATTCAAATGAAAAACTGTTTTTT.

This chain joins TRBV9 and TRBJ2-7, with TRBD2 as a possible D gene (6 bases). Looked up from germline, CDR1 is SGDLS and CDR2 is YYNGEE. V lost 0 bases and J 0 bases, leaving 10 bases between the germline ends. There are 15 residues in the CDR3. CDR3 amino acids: CASSVGASASYEQYF. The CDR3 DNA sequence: TGTGCCAGCAGCGTAGGGGCTAGCGCCTCCTACGAGCAGTACTTC.

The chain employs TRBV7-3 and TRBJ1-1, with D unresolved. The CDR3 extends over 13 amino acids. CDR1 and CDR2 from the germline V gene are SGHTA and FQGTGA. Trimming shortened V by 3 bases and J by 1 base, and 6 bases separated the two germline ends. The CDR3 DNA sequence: TGTGCCAGCAGCTTCCGGAGGAACACTGAAGCTTTCTTT. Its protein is CASSFRRNTEAFF. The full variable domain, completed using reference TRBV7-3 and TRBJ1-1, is GAGVSQTPSNKVTEKGKYVELRCDPISGHTALYWYRQSLGQGPEFLIYFQGTGAADDSGLPNDRFFAVRPEGSVSTLKIQRTERGDSAVYLCASSFRRNTEAFFGQGTRLTVV.

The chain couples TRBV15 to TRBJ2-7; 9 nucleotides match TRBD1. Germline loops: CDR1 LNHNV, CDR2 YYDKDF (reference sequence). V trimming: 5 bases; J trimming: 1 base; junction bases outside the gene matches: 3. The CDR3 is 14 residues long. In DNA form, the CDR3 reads TGTGCCACCAGCTTGGGACAGGGATCCTACGAGCAGTACTTC. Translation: CATSLGQGSYEQYF.

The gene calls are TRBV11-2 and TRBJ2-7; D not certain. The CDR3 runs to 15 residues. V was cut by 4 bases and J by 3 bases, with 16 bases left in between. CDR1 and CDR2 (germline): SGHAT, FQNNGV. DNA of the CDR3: TGTGCCAGCAGCTCCCAGCACGCGGACGGCTACGAGCAGTACTTC. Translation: CASSSQHADGYEQYF.

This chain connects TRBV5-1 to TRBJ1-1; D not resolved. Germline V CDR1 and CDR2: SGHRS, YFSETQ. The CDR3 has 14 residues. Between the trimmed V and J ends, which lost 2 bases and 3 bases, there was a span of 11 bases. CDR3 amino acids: CASSLLGSDTEAFF. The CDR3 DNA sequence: TGCGCCAGCAGCTTATTAGGGTCGGACACTGAAGCTTTCTTT.

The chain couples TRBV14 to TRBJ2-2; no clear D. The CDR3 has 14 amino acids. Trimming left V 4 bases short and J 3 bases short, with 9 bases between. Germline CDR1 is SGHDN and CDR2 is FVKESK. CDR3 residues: CASSRDTYTGELFF. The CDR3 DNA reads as TGTGCCAGCAGCCGCGACACTTACACCGGGGAGCTGTTTTTT.

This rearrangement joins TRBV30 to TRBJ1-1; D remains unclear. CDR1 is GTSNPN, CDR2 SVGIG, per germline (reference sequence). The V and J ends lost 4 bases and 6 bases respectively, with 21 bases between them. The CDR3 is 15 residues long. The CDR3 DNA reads TGTGCCTGGAACCGGCCTACCTCTGGCAAGGCTGAAGCTTTCTTT. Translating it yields CAWNRPTSGKAEAFF.

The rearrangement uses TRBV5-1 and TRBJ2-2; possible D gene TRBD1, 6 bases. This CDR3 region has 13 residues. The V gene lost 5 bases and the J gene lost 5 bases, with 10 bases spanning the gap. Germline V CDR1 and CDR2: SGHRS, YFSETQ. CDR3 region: CASRPGATGELFF. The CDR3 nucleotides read TGCGCCAGCAGGCCAGGGGCAACCGGGGAGCTGTTTTTT.

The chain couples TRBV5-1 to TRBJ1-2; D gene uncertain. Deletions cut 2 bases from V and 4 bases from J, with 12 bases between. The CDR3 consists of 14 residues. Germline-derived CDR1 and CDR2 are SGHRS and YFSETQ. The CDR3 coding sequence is TGCGCCAGCAGCTTCAGGACGAGTGGCTATGGCTACACCTTC. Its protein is CASSFRTSGYGYTF.

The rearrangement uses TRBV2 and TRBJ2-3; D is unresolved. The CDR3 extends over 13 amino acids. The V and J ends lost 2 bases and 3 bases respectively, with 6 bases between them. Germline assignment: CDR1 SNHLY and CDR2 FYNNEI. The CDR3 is CASSERATDTQYF. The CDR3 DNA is TGTGCCAGCAGTGAAAGGGCGACAGATACGCAGTATTTT. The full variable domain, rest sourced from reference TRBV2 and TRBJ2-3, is EPEVTQTPSHQVTQMGQEVILRCVPISNHLYFYWYRQILGQKVEFLVSFYNNEISEKSEIFDDQFSVERPDGSNFTLKIRSTKLEDSAMYFCASSERATDTQYFGPGTRLTVL.

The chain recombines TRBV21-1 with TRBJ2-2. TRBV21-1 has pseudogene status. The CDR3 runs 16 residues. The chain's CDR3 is CASSKVGLPNTGELFF. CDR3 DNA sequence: TGTGCCAGCAGCAAAGTCGGGCTACCGAACACCGGGGAGCTGTTTTTT.

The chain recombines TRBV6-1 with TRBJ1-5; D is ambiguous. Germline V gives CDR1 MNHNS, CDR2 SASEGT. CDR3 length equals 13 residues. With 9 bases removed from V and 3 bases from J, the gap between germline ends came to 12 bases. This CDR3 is CASLQIVNQPQHF. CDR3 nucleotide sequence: TGTGCCAGTTTACAGATTGTCAATCAGCCCCAGCATTTT.

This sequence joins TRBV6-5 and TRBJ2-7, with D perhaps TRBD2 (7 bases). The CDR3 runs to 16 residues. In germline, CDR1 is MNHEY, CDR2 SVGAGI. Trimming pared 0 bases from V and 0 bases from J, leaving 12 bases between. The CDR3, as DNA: TGTGCCAGCAGTTACTCTAGGGGGGGGCCCTCCTACGAGCAGTACTTC. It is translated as CASSYSRGGPSYEQYF.

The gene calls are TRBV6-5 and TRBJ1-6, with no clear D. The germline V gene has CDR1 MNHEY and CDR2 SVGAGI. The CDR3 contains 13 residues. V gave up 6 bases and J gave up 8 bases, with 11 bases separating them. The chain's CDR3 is CASSSKYDSPLHF. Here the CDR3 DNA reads TGTGCCAGCAGCTCCAAATACGATTCACCCCTCCACTTT.